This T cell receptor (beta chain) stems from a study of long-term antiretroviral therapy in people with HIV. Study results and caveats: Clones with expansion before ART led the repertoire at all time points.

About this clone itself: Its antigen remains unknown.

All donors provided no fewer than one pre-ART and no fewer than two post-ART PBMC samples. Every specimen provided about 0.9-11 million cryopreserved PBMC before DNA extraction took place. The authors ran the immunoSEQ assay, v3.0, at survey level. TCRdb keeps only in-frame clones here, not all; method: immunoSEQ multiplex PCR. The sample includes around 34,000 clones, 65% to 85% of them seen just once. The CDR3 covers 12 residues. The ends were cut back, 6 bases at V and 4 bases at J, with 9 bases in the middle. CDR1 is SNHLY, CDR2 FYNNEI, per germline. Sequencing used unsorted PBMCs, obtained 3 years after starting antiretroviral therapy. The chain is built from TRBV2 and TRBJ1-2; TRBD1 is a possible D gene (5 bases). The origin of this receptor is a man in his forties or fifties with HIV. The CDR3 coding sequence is TGTGCCAGCAGCGGGACTCGCTATGGCTACACCTTC. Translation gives CASSGTRYGYTF.